This T cell receptor beta chain was retrieved from a study of technical replicates of blood from several donors. The assay was immunoSEQ multiplex PCR, and TCRdb's table has in-frame clones only and misses some. Of around 50,000 clones listed, approximately 90% are singletons. The V gene's germline CDR1 is LGHNA and CDR2 YSLEER. This CDR3 has 19 residues. Trimming cost V 0 bases and J 5 bases; bases outside gene matches: 13. Sequencing was done on a sample of PBMCs. The source of this sequence is a human donor in good health. Some clones in this sample may be carry-over from other donors' samples. The chain uses TRBV4-3 and TRBJ2-3; 11 bases are shared with TRBD2. The chain's CDR3 is CASSQESRSLAGGRDTQYF. CDR3 sequence (DNA): TGCGCCAGCAGCCAAGAAAGTCGGAGCCTAGCGGGAGGTAGAGATACGCAGTATTTT.